Listed here are 10 T cell receptor beta chains from one sample, sequenced in a study of blood T cell repertoires in COVID-19. The table came from immunoSEQ multiplex PCR; TCRdb's copy has only in-frame clones and leaves some out. The sample records approximately 46,000 clones, 81% being singletons. Material for sequencing was peripheral blood. These receptors were obtained from a woman older than 75 with COVID-19, enrolled during active disease.

V and J are TRBV9 and TRBJ1-2; D call uncertain. CDR3 length: 17 residues. Between the trimmed V and J ends, which lost 4 bases and 2 bases, there was a span of 21 bases. Germline values: CDR1 SGDLS, CDR2 YYNGEE. The CDR3: CASSQHPLTQPNYGYTF. The CDR3 DNA sequence: TGTGCCAGCAGCCAACACCCCCTTACACAACCCAACTATGGCTACACCTTC.

J is TRBJ2-2 and V is TRBV5-5, with D tentatively TRBD1 (5 bases). From germline, CDR1 is SGHKS and CDR2 YYEKEE (reference sequence). The CDR3 sequence is 16 residues long. Trimming shortened V by 3 bases and J by 6 bases, and 18 bases separated the two germline ends. The CDR3 protein is CASSSEMGRVAGELFF. As DNA, the CDR3 is TGTGCCAGCAGCTCGGAAATGGGCAGGGTTGCCGGGGAGCTGTTTTTT.

The rearrangement joins TRBV7-9 to TRBJ2-7; 11 bases fit TRBD2. This CDR3 has 15 amino acids. V dropped 5 bases and J dropped 1; count of bases not matched to a gene: 4. CDR1 SEHNR and CDR2 FQNEAQ come from the germline V gene (reference sequence). The CDR3 DNA reads TGTGCCAGCAGCCAAACTAGCGGGAGATCCTACGAGCAGTACTTC. This encodes CASSQTSGRSYEQYF.

The J gene is TRBJ2-2, the V gene TRBV6-6; 9 bases line up with TRBD2. The CDR3 is 15 residues long. Germline CDR1 reads MNHNY; CDR2 reads SVGAGI (reference sequence). After removal of 4 bases from V and 5 bases from J, the junction contained 5 bases not matched to a gene. In DNA, the CDR3 is TGTGCCAGCAGTTTAGGGACTAGCTGGACCGGGGAGCTGTTTTTT. This translates into CASSLGTSWTGELFF.

CDR3 DNA: TGTGCCAGCAGCCCGCCACGGGGTAGCGGGGTCGCGAACACCGGGGAGCTGTTTTTT. Its translation is CASSPPRGSGVANTGELFF. V usage is TRBV3-1 (or the pseudogene TRBV3-2) and J usage is TRBJ2-2; 8 nucleotides align to TRBD2. The germline gives CDR1 LGHDT, CDR2 YNNKEL (reference sequence). V trimming: 4 bases; J trimming: 0 bases; junction bases outside the gene matches: 13. The CDR3 has 19 amino acids.

V usage is TRBV27 and J usage is TRBJ2-7; D perhaps matches TRBD2 (6 bases). The CDR3 contains 12 residues. V shed 2 bases and J shed 6 bases, with 8 bases lying between them. Germline V gene sequence: CDR1 MNHEY, CDR2 SMNVEV (reference sequence). CDR3 nucleotide sequence: TGTGCCAGCAGTTTAGGAGGGATCGAGCAGTACTTC. Translation gives CASSLGGIEQYF.

The rearrangement joins TRBV27 to TRBJ1-5; the match to TRBD1 covers 11 bases. The CDR3 totals 15 residues. V trimming: 2 bases; J trimming: 4 bases; junction bases outside the gene matches: 1. Germline CDR1 reads MNHEY; CDR2 reads SMNVEV (reference sequence). CDR3 loop: CASSLGTGGNQPQHF. CDR3 DNA: TGTGCCAGCAGTTTAGGGACAGGGGGGAATCAGCCCCAGCATTTT.

This clone was found a few times. The chain uses TRBV3-1 (or the pseudogene TRBV3-2) and TRBJ2-3; a weak D match, TRBD1 (6 bases). The CDR3 spans 15 residues. The V and J ends lost 0 bases and 12 bases respectively, with 19 bases between them. Germline V gene sequence: CDR1 LGHDT, CDR2 YNNKEL (reference sequence). The DNA for the CDR3 is TGTGCCAGCAGCCAAGAGTCAGGGTCAGGGGCAGTTCAGTATTTT. Its protein product is CASSQESGSGAVQYF.

The gene calls are TRBV28 and TRBJ2-1, with 8 bases fitting TRBD2. CDR3 length equals 16 residues. The germline CDR1 and CDR2 sequences are MDHEN and SYDVKM. V lost 7 bases and J lost 5; bases outside the gene matches: 13. CDR3 sequence reads: CASNSPAGGGHNEQFF. As DNA, the CDR3 is TGTGCCAGCAATTCGCCGGCGGGAGGCGGCCACAATGAGCAGTTCTTC.

The chain is built from TRBV6-5 and TRBJ2-2, with 7 nucleotides matching TRBD1. Germline values: CDR1 MNHEY, CDR2 SVGAGI. V lost 7 bases and J lost 4; bases outside the gene matches: 9. The CDR3 is 15 amino acids. The CDR3 region is CASTRGTGATGELFF. DNA of the CDR3: TGTGCCAGCACCCGGGGAACAGGGGCCACCGGGGAGCTGTTTTTT.